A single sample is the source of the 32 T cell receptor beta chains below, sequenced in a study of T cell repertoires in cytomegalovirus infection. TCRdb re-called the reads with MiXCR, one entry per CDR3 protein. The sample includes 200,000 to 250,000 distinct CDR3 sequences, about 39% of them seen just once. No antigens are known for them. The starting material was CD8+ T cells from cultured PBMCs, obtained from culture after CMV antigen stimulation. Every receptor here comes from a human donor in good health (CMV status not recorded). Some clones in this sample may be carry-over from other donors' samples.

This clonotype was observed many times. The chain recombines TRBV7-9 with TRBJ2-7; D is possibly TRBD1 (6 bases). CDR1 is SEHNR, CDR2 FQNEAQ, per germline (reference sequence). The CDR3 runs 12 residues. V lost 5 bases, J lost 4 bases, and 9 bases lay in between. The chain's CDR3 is CASSGTGYEQYF. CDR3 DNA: TGTGCCAGCAGCGGCACAGGGTACGAGCAGTACTTC.

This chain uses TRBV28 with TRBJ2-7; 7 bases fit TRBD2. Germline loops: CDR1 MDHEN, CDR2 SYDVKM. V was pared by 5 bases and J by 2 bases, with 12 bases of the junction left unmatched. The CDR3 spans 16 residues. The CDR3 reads CASSPPRERTTYEQYF. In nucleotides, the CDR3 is TGTGCCAGCAGTCCTCCGCGGGAGCGGACCACCTACGAGCAGTACTTC.

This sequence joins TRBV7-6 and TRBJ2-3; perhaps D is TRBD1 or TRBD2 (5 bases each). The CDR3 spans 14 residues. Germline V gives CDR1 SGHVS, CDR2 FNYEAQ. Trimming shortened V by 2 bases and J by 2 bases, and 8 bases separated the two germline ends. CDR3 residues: CASSLLGVTDTQYF. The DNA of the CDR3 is TGTGCCAGCAGCTTATTGGGGGTCACAGATACGCAGTATTTT.

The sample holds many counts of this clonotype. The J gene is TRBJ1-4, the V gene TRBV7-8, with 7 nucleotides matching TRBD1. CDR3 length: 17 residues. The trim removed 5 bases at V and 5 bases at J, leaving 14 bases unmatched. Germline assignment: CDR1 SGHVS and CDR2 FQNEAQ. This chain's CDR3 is CASSPVAGTEGNEKLFF. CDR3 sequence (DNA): TGTGCCAGCAGCCCCGTGGCAGGGACAGAGGGGAATGAAAAACTGTTTTTT.

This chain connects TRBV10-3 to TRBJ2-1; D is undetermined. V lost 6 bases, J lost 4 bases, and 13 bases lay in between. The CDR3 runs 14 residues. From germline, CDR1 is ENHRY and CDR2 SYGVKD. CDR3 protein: CAIRSDGTYNEQFF. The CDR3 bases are TGTGCCATCAGATCGGACGGAACGTACAATGAGCAGTTCTTC.

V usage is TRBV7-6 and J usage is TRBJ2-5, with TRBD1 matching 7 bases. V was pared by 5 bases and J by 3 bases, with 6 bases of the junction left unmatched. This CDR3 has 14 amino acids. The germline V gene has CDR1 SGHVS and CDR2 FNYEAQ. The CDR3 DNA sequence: TGTGCCAGCAGCCGAGGACAGGATAAAGAGACCCAGTACTTC. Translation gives CASSRGQDKETQYF.

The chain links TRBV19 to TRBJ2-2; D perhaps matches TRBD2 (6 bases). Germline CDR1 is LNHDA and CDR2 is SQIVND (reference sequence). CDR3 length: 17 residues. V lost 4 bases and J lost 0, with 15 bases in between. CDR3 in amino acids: CASSKYREQANTGELFF. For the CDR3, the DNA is TGTGCCAGTAGTAAATACCGGGAGCAGGCGAACACCGGGGAGCTGTTTTTT. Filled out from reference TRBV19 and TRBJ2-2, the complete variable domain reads DGGITQSPKYLFRKEGQNVTLSCEQNLNHDAMYWYRQDPGQGLRLIYYSQIVNDFQKGDIAEGYSVSREKKESFPLTVTSAQKNPTAFYLCASSKYREQANTGELFFGEGSRLTVL.

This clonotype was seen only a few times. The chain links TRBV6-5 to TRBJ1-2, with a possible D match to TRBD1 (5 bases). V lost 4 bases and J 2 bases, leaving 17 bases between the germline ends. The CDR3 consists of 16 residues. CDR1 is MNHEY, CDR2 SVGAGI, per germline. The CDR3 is CASSLTPGRLNYGYTF. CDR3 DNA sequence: TGTGCCAGCAGTTTGACGCCGGGACGGCTGAACTATGGCTACACCTTC.

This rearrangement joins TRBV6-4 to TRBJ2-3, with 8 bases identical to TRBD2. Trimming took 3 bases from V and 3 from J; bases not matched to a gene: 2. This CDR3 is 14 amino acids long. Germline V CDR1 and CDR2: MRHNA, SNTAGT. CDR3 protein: CASSDGGRTDTQYF. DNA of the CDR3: TGTGCCAGCAGTGATGGCGGGAGGACAGATACGCAGTATTTT.

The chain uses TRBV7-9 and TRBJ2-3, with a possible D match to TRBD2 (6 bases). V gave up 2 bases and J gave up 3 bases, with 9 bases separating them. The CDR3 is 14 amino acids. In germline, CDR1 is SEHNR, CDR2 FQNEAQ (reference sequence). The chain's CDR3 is CASSLYRGTDTQYF. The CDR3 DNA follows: TGTGCCAGCAGCTTATATCGGGGGACAGATACGCAGTATTTT.

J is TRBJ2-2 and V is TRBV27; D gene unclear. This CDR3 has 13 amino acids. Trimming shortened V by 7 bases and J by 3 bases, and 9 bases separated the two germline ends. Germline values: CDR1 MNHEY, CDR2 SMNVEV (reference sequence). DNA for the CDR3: TGTGCCAGCACCCGGACCTACACCGGGGAGCTGTTTTTT. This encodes CASTRTYTGELFF.

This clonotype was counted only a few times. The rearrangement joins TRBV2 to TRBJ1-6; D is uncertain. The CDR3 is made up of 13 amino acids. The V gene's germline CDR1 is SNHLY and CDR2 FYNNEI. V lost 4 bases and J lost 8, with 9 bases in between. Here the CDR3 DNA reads TGTGCCAGCAGTGGCGACTCAGATTCACCCCTCCACTTT. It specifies CASSGDSDSPLHF. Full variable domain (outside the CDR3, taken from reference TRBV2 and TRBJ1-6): EPEVTQTPSHQVTQMGQEVILRCVPISNHLYFYWYRQILGQKVEFLVSFYNNEISEKSEIFDDQFSVERPDGSNFTLKIRSTKLEDSAMYFCASSGDSDSPLHFGNGTRLTVT.

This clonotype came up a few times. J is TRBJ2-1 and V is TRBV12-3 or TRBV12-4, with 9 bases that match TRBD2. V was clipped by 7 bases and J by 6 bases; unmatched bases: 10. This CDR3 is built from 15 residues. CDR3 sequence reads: CASTPPASGANEQFF. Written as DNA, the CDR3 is TGTGCCAGCACCCCCCCGGCTAGCGGGGCCAATGAGCAGTTCTTC.

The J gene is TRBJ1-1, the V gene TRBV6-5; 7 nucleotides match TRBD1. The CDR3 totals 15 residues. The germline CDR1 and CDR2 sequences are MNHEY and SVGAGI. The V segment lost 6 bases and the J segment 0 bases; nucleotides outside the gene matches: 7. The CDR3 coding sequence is TGTGCCAGCAGCTTACGGGACAGTATGAACACTGAAGCTTTCTTT. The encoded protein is CASSLRDSMNTEAFF.

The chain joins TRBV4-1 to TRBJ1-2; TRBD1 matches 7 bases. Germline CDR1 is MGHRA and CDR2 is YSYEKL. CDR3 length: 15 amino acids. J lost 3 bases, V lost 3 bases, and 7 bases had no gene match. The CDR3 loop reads CASSHFSGTDYGYTF. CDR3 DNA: TGCGCCAGCAGCCACTTCTCCGGGACAGACTATGGCTACACCTTC.

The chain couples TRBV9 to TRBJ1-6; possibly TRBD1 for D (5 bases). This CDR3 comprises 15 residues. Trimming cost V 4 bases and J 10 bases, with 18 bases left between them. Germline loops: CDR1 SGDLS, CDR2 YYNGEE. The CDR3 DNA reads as TGTGCCAGCAGCCCCAGCGGGGGAGCAGGGTCACCCCTCCACTTT. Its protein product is CASSPSGGAGSPLHF.

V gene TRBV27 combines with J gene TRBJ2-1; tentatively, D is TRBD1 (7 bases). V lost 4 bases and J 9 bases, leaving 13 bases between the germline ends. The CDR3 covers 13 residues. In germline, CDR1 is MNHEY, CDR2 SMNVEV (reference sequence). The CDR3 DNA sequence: TGTGCCAGCAGTTCCGGAGGGGGCGGTGAGCAGTTCTTC. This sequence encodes CASSSGGGGEQFF.

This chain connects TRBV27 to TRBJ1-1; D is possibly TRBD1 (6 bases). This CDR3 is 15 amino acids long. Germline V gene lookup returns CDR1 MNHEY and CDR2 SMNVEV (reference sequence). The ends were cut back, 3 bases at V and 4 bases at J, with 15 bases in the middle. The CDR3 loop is CASSLWAGAATEAFF. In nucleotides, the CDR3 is TGTGCCAGCAGTTTGTGGGCAGGGGCGGCCACTGAAGCTTTCTTT.

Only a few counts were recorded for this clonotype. The CDR3 loop is CASSFASPTGELFF. The CDR3 DNA sequence: TGTGCCAGCAGCTTCGCCAGCCCAACCGGGGAGCTGTTTTTT. The V call is TRBV7-3, the J call TRBJ2-2; D call uncertain. The V end was cut by 3 bases, the J end by 5 bases, with 10 bases between. Germline V CDR1 and CDR2: SGHTA, FQGTGA. The CDR3 has 14 residues.

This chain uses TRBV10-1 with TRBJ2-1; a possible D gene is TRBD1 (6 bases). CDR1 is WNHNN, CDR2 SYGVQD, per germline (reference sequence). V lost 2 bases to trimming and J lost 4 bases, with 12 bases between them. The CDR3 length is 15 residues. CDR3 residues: CASSEKGELYNEQFF. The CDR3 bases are TGCGCCAGCAGTGAGAAGGGGGAGCTATACAATGAGCAGTTCTTC.

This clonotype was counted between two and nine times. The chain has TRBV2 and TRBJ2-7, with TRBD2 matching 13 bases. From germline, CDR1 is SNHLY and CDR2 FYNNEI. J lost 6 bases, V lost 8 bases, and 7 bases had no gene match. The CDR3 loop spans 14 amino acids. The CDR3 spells CASGRWTSGSEQYF. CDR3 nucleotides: TGTGCCAGCGGAAGGTGGACTAGCGGGAGCGAGCAGTACTTC.

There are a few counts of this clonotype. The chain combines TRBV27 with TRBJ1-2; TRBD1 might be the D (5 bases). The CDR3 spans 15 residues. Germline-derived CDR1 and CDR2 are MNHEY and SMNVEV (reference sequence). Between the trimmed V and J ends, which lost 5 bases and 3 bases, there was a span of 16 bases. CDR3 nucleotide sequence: TGTGCCAGCAGTCCCGAGTGGGGGTCGCACTATGGCTACACCTTC. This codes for CASSPEWGSHYGYTF.

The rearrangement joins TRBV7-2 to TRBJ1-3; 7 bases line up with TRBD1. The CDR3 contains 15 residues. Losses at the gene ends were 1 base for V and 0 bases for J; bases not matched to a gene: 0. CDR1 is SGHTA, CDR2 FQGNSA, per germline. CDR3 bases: TGTGCCAGCAGCTTAGGACAGGGCTCTGGAAACACCATATATTTT. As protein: CASSLGQGSGNTIYF.

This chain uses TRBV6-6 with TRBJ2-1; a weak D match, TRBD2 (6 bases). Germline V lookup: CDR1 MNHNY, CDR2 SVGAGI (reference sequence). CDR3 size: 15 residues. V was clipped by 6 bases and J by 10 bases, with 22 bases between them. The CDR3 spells CASSLGGSGVQEQFF. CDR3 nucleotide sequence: TGTGCCAGCAGCCTTGGGGGGAGTGGGGTGCAGGAGCAGTTCTTC.

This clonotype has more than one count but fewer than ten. CDR3 bases: TGTGCCAGCAGTTCGACAGATTACAATGAGCAGTTCTTC. Its translation: CASSSTDYNEQFF. V and J are TRBV7-2 and TRBJ2-1; a possible D gene is TRBD1 (5 bases). This CDR3 is built from 13 residues. Germline-derived CDR1 and CDR2 are SGHTA and FQGNSA. V lost 6 bases to trimming and J lost 4 bases, with 10 bases between them.

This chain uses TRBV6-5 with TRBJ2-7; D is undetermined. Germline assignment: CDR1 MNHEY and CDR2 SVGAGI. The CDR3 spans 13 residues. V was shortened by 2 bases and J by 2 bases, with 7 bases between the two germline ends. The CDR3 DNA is TGTGCCAGCAGTTACGGGCAGACCTACGAGCAGTACTTC. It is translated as CASSYGQTYEQYF.

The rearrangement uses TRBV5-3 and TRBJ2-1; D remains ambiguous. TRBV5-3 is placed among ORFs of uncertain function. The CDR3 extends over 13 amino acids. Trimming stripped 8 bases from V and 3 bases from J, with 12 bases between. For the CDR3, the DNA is TGTGCCAGTTTCGCCTTGGGCTACAATGAGCAGTTCTTC. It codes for CASFALGYNEQFF.

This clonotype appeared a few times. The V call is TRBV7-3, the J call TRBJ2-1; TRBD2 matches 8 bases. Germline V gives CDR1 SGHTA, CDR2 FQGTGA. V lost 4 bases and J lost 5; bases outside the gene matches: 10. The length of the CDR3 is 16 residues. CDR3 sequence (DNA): TGTGCCAGCAGCTCCCTTGGCGGGGGGACCAACAATGAGCAGTTCTTC. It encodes CASSSLGGGTNNEQFF.

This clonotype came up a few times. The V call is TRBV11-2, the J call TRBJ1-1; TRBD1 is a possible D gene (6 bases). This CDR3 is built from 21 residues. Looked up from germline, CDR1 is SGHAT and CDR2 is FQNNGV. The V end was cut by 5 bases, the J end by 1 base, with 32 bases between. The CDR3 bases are TGTGCCAGCAGCAAATGGCTGGGACGCGAGGGGGAGGTGGTAAAGAACACTGAAGCTTTCTTT. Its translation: CASSKWLGREGEVVKNTEAFF.

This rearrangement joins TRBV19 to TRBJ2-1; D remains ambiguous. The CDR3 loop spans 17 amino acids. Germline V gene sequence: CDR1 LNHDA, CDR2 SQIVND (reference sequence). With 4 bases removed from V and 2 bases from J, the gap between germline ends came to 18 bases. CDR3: CASSKPLGRAPYNEQFF. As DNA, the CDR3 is TGTGCCAGTAGTAAGCCCCTAGGAAGGGCCCCCTACAATGAGCAGTTCTTC.

CDR3 in DNA: TGTGCCAGCAACCAGTTGGGGGGCAACGAGCAGTACTTC. As protein: CASNQLGGNEQYF. The chain couples TRBV2 to TRBJ2-7; either TRBD1 or TRBD2 may fit D (6 bases each). Deletions cut 7 bases from V and 5 bases from J, with 15 bases between. The germline gives CDR1 SNHLY, CDR2 FYNNEI. The CDR3 runs 13 residues. Using reference TRBV2 and TRBJ2-7 for the parts outside the CDR3, the full variable domain is EPEVTQTPSHQVTQMGQEVILRCVPISNHLYFYWYRQILGQKVEFLVSFYNNEISEKSEIFDDQFSVERPDGSNFTLKIRSTKLEDSAMYFCASNQLGGNEQYFGPGTRLTVT.

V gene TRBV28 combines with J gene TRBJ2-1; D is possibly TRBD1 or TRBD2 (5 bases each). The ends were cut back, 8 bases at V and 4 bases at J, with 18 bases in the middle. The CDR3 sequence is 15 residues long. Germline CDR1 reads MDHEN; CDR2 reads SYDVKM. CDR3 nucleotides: TGTGCCAGCTGCTCCGGGGCTACCACATACAATGAGCAGTTCTTC. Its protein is CASCSGATTYNEQFF. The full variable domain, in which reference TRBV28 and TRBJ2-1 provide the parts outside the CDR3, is DVKVTQSSRYLVKRTGEKVFLECVQDMDHENMFWYRQDPGLGLRLIYFSYDVKMKEKGDIPEGYSVSREKKERFSLILESASTNQTSMYLCASCSGATTYNEQFFGPGTRLTVL.